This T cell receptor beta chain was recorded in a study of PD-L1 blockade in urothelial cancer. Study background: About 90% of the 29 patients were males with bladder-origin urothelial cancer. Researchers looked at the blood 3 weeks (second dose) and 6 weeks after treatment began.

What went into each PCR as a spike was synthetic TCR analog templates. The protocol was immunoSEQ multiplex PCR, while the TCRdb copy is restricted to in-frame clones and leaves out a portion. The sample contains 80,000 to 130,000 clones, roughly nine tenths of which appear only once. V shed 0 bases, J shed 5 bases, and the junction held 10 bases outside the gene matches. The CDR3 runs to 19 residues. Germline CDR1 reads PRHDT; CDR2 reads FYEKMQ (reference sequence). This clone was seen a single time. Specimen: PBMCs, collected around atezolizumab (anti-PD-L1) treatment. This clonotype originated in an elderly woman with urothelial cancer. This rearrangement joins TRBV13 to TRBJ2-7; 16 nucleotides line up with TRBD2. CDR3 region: CASSLGEGTSGREVHEQYF. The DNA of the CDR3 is TGTGCCAGCAGCTTAGGAGAAGGGACTAGCGGGAGGGAGGTCCACGAGCAGTACTTC.